The 20 T cell receptor beta chains in this list originate from one sample, sequenced in a study of blood T cell repertoires in COVID-19. TCRdb keeps only in-frame clones here, not all; method: immunoSEQ multiplex PCR. The data hold under 250,000 clones, with about four fifths observed a single time. The sequencing sample was made of peripheral blood. These receptors were obtained from an elderly woman with acute or convalescent COVID-19.

This clone occurred a few times. J is TRBJ1-2 and V is TRBV19; 8 positions match TRBD1. There are 14 residues in the CDR3. The J segment lost 7 bases and the V segment lost 4 bases, leaving 8 bases of the junction unmatched. Germline CDR1 reads LNHDA; CDR2 reads SQIVND (reference sequence). In DNA, the CDR3 is TGTGCCAGTAGTACTACAGGGGGTGAGTCTGGCTACACCTTC. This codes for CASSTTGGESGYTF.

The DNA of the CDR3 is TGTGCCAGCAGCCAATACCAGGGGACCCCCTATAAGCACACTGAAGCTTTCTTT. Translated: CASSQYQGTPYKHTEAFF. The rearrangement joins TRBV16 to TRBJ1-1; a weak D match, TRBD1 (6 bases). The germline V gene encodes CDR1 KGHSY and CDR2 FQNENV. This CDR3 contains 18 residues. V lost 1 base to trimming and J lost 3 bases, with 21 bases between them.

Concerning this clone: One end of the junction fails to match germline, which may point to a read error. The chain recombines TRBV7-2 with TRBJ1-2, with 10 nucleotides matching TRBD1. CDR3 length: 13 amino acids. From germline, CDR1 is SGHTA and CDR2 FQGNSA. CDR3 sequence: CASSSGTGDPLHF. In DNA, the CDR3 is TGTGCCAGCAGCTCCGGGACAGGGGACCCCCTTCACTTC.

V and J are TRBV6-5 and TRBJ2-2; D gene ambiguous. The CDR3 runs to 16 residues. The V and J ends lost 0 bases and 1 base respectively, with 9 bases between them. Germline V gene lookup returns CDR1 MNHEY and CDR2 SVGAGI. CDR3 amino acids: CASSYSYSGNTGELFF. The DNA for the CDR3 is TGTGCCAGCAGTTACTCGTACTCAGGGAACACCGGGGAGCTGTTTTTT.

This clone was observed a single time. J is TRBJ1-6 and V is TRBV4-3; D uncertain. The CDR3 extends over 15 amino acids. Germline assignment: CDR1 LGHNA and CDR2 YSLEER. V was clipped by 0 bases and J by 14 bases, with 17 bases between them. This CDR3 reads CASSQEERVPPALHF. The CDR3 coding sequence is TGCGCCAGCAGCCAAGAAGAAAGAGTCCCACCGGCCCTCCACTTT.

The rearrangement joins TRBV5-1 to TRBJ2-5; D is possibly TRBD2 (5 bases). The germline CDR1 and CDR2 sequences are SGHRS and YFSETQ. The CDR3 spans 16 residues. V lost 4 bases and J 3 bases, leaving 19 bases between the germline ends. The CDR3 loop reads CASSRASSPKEETQYF. The DNA for the CDR3 is TGCGCCAGCAGCCGGGCGTCTAGCCCCAAAGAAGAGACCCAGTACTTC.

This clone turned up a few times. This chain uses TRBV7-3 with TRBJ1-3, with 7 bases matching TRBD1. The germline V gene encodes CDR1 SGHTA and CDR2 FQGTGA. V trimming: 1 base; J trimming: 2 bases; junction bases outside the gene matches: 5. The CDR3 consists of 16 residues. The DNA for the CDR3 is TGTGCCAGCAGCTTAATGCCAGGGACAGCTGGAAACACCATATATTTT. This encodes CASSLMPGTAGNTIYF.

This clone appeared once. The J gene is TRBJ1-2, the V gene TRBV7-8; D is ambiguous. V lost 5 bases, J lost 0 bases, and 13 bases lay in between. Germline V gene data show CDR1 as SGHVS and CDR2 as FQNEAQ. The CDR3 sequence is 15 residues long. DNA of the CDR3: TGTGCCAGCAGCCAAAGGTACAGCACTAACTATGGCTACACCTTC. Translation gives CASSQRYSTNYGYTF.

This clone was picked up one time. The rearrangement uses TRBV29-1 and TRBJ1-2; perhaps TRBD1 as D (6 bases). The CDR3 has 14 residues. The V end lost 7 bases, the J end lost 3 bases, and 18 bases lay between the germline ends. Germline assignment: CDR1 SQVTM and CDR2 ANQGSEA. As DNA, the CDR3 is TGCAGCGCTACAGGGAGCGGGGTAGACTATGGCTACACCTTC. Amino acids: CSATGSGVDYGYTF.

This clone was observed once. This chain uses TRBV21-1 with TRBJ2-5; the table's D call, TRBD2, has no DNA check behind it. TRBV21-1 is an annotated pseudogene. The CDR3 is made up of 17 amino acids. The CDR3 reads CASSKADRTSGEETQYF. The CDR3 DNA is TGTGCCAGCAGCAAAGCTGACCGGACTAGCGGGGAAGAGACCCAGTACTTC.

V gene TRBV3-1 (or the pseudogene TRBV3-2) combines with J gene TRBJ2-5; TRBD2 is a possible D gene (6 bases). The V end lost 4 bases, the J end lost 13 bases, and 19 bases lay between the germline ends. CDR3 size: 13 residues. Germline V gene data show CDR1 as LGHDT and CDR2 as YNNKEL (reference sequence). CDR3 nucleotides: TGTGCCAGCAGCCTCTTCCGGGACTCGCACCCGTACTTC. It encodes CASSLFRDSHPYF.

The gene calls are TRBV9 and TRBJ2-6; 13 bases fit TRBD2. The CDR3 spans 19 residues. Trimming took 4 bases from V and 0 from J; bases not matched to a gene: 7. From germline, CDR1 is SGDLS and CDR2 YYNGEE. The CDR3 region is CASSSGLAGSRSGANVLTF. The CDR3 nucleotides read TGTGCCAGCAGCTCGGGACTAGCGGGGTCCCGCTCTGGGGCCAACGTCCTGACTTTC.

The gene calls are TRBV5-1 and TRBJ1-1, with TRBD1 matching over 7 bases. Trimming took 0 bases from V and 2 from J; bases not matched to a gene: 4. The length of the CDR3 is 15 residues. The germline V gene encodes CDR1 SGHRS and CDR2 YFSETQ. The CDR3 spells CASSLGGTANTEAFF. The CDR3 bases are TGCGCCAGCAGCTTGGGCGGGACAGCCAACACTGAAGCTTTCTTT.

The rearrangement links TRBV9 to TRBJ1-6, with D possibly matching TRBD1 (5 bases). CDR1 and CDR2 from the germline V gene are SGDLS and YYNGEE. V was shortened by 0 bases and J by 6 bases, with 10 bases between the two germline ends. This CDR3 is built from 15 residues. CDR3 sequence: CASSVAAGLNSPLHF. DNA for the CDR3: TGTGCCAGCAGCGTAGCGGCAGGGCTTAATTCACCCCTCCACTTT.

The chain's CDR3 is CSASGQTDTEAFF. CDR3 DNA: TGCAGTGCTAGTGGACAGACGGACACTGAAGCTTTCTTT. The chain is built from TRBV20-1 and TRBJ1-1; a possible D gene is TRBD1 (6 bases). Trimming removed 3 bases from V and 3 bases from J, with 11 bases in between. CDR1 and CDR2 (germline): DFQATT, SNEGSKA (reference sequence). This CDR3 is built from 13 residues.

The V and J genes are TRBV4-1 and TRBJ2-3, with TRBD1 as a possible D gene (6 bases). Trimming took off 0 bases at V and 2 bases at J, with 15 bases between the two ends. This CDR3 comprises 17 residues. Germline V gives CDR1 MGHRA, CDR2 YSYEKL. The CDR3, as DNA: TGCGCCAGCAGCCAAGATCGGATCAGGGGCTCCACAGATACGCAGTATTTT. Its protein is CASSQDRIRGSTDTQYF.

CDR3 DNA sequence: TGTGCCAGCAGCCAAAACCTCCTGGGGGGGCCCGAGAATGAGCAGTTCTTC. It encodes CASSQNLLGGPENEQFF. J is TRBJ2-1 and V is TRBV3-1 (or the pseudogene TRBV3-2), with a weak D call TRBD2 (7 bases). Per germline, CDR1 LGHDT and CDR2 YNNKEL (reference sequence). The CDR3 length is 17 residues. V lost 2 bases to trimming and J lost 7 bases, with 21 bases between them.

This chain links TRBV2 with TRBJ1-2; the match to TRBD1 covers 8 bases. The CDR3 has 13 residues. Trimming cost V 7 bases and J 8 bases; bases outside gene matches: 9. Germline-derived CDR1 and CDR2 are SNHLY and FYNNEI. CDR3 loop: CASNIGQGQGYTF. The CDR3 bases are TGTGCCAGCAACATAGGACAGGGTCAGGGCTACACCTTC.

The V and J genes are TRBV7-2 and TRBJ1-2; the match to TRBD1 covers 9 bases. CDR3 length equals 15 residues. The ends lost 6 bases at V and 2 bases at J; junction bases unmatched: 7. Germline V gene sequence: CDR1 SGHTA, CDR2 FQGNSA. CDR3 in amino acids: CASRQRTGVNYGYTF. The DNA for the CDR3 is TGTGCCAGCAGACAGAGGACAGGGGTAAACTATGGCTACACCTTC.

Only a few counts were recorded for this clone. The rearrangement joins TRBV30 to TRBJ1-4; D unresolved. The germline V gene encodes CDR1 GTSNPN and CDR2 SVGIG (reference sequence). There are 14 residues in the CDR3. Trimming removed 0 bases at V and 3 bases at J, with 8 bases between. The CDR3 protein is CAWSVTGANEKLFF. In DNA, the CDR3 is TGTGCCTGGAGTGTAACCGGAGCTAATGAAAAACTGTTTTTT.